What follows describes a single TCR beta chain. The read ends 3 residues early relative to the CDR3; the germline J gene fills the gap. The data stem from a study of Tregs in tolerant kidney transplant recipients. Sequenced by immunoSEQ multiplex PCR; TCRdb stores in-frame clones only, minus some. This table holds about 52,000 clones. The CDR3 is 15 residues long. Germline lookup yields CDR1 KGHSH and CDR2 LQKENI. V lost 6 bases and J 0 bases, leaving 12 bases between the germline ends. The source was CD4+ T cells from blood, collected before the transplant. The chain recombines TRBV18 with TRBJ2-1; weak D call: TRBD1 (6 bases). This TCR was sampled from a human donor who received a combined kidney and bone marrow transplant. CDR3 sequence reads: CASSLGTSSYNEQFF. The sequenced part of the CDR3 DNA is TGTGCCAGCTCTCTGGGGACAAGCTCCTACAATGAG.